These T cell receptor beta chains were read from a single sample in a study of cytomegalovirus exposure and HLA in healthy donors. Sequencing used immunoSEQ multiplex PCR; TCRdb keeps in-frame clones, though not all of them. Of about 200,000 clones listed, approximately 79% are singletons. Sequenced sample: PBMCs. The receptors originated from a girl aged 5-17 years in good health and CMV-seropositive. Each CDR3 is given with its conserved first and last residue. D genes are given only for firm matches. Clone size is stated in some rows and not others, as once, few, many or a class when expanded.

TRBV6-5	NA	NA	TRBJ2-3	CASSPSGTDTQYF	TGTGCCAGCAGTCCTAGCGGCACAGATACGCAGTATTTT
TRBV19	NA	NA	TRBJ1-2	CASRRAPNTENYGYTF	TGTGCCAGTAGGAGGGCCCCCAATACAGAAAACTATGGCTACACCTTC
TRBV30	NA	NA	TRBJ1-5	CAWSQDSNQPQHF	TGTGCCTGGAGTCAGGATAGCAATCAGCCCCAGCATTTT
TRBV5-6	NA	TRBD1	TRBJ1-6	CASSLAGQGALSPLHF	TGTGCCAGCAGCTTGGCCGGGCAGGGGGCGCTTTCACCCCTCCACTTT
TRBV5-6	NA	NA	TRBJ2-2	CASSFSGAGELFF	TGTGCCAGCAGCTTTTCAGGGGCCGGGGAGCTGTTTTTT
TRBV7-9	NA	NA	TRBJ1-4	CASCLFRGTNEKLFF	TGTGCCAGCTGCTTGTTTCGGGGGACTAATGAAAAACTGTTTTTT
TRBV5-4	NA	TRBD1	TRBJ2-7	CASSFIPGTGSYEQYF	TGTGCCAGCAGCTTTATTCCCGGGACAGGGAGCTACGAGCAGTACTTC
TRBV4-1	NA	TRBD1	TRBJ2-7	CASSLLGTGEINEQYF	TGCGCCAGCAGCCTCCTCGGGACAGGGGAAATCAACGAGCAGTACTTC
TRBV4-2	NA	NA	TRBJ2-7	CASSQGEAGSFYEQYF	TGTGCCAGCAGCCAAGGAGAGGCTGGGTCCTTTTACGAGCAGTACTTC
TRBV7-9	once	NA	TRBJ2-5	CSSSPSGLSVETQYF	TGTTCCAGCAGCCCCTCAGGGTTGAGTGTGGAGACCCAGTACTTC
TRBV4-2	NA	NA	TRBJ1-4	CASSQDYRGGGEKLFF	TGTGCCAGCAGCCAAGATTATCGTGGTGGGGGGGAAAAACTGTTTTTT
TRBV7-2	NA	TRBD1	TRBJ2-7	CASSAGGQGQYEQYF	TGTGCCAGCAGCGCAGGGGGACAGGGGCAGTACGAGCAGTACTTC
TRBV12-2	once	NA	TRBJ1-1	CASRLGVSRQTEAFF	TGTGCAAGTCGCTTAGGTGTTTCGAGACAGACTGAAGCTTTCTTT
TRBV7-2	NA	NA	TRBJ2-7	CASSLALGRGSYEQYF	TGTGCCAGCAGCTTAGCGTTGGGTAGGGGATCCTACGAGCAGTACTTC
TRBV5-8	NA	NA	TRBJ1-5	CASSLSSYSNQPQHF	TGTGCCAGCAGCTTGAGCTCTTATAGCAATCAGCCCCAGCATTTT
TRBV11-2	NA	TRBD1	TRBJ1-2	CASSLGTGDLYTF	TGTGCCAGCAGCTTAGGGACAGGCGACCTGTACACCTTC
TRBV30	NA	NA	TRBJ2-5	CAWNRPGMRETQYF	TGTGCCTGGAATCGTCCCGGGATGCGGGAGACCCAGTACTTC
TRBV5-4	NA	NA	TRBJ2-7	CASSLGGGLFSYEQYF	TGTGCCAGCAGCTTGGGTGGGGGCCTCTTCTCCTACGAGCAGTACTTC
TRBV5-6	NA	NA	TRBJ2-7	CASSQQGGEDEQYF	TGTGCCAGCAGCCAACAGGGTGGTGAGGACGAGCAGTACTTC
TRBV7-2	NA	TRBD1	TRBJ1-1	CASSLGPDRNEAFF	TGTGCCAGCAGCTTAGGCCCGGACAGGAATGAAGCTTTCTTT
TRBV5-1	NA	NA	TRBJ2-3	CASSLGLVADTQYF	TGCGCCAGCAGCTTGGGGCTAGTCGCAGATACGCAGTATTTT
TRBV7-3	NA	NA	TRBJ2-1	CASSSQGGWGDNEQFF	TGTGCCAGCAGCTCCCAGGGAGGATGGGGGGACAATGAGCAGTTCTTC
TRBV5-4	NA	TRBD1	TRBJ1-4	CASSTRTGGGEKLFF	TGTGCCAGCAGTACCCGGACAGGGGGGGGAGAAAAACTGTTTTTT
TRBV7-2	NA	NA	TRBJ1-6	CASSSGTSNSPLHF	TGTGCCAGCAGTTCCGGGACAAGCAATTCACCCCTCCACTTT
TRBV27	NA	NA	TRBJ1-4	CASSWSGGPNEKLFF	TGTGCCAGCAGTTGGTCGGGTGGCCCTAATGAAAAACTGTTTTTT
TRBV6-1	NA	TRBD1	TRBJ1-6	CAGSGGWDNSPLHF	TGTGCCGGTTCAGGGGGCTGGGATAATTCACCCCTCCACTTT
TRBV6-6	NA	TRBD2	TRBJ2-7	CASSYFGGAPYEQYF	TGTGCCAGCAGTTACTTCGGGGGGGCCCCCTACGAGCAGTACTTC
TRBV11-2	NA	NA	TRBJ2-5	CASSLFPGTYPQETQYF	TGTGCCAGCAGCTTATTCCCCGGGACATACCCGCAAGAGACCCAGTACTTC
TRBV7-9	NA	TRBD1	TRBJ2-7	CASSLWDRGSHEQYF	TGTGCCAGCAGCTTATGGGACAGGGGGTCCCACGAGCAGTACTTC
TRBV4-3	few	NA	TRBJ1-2	CASSQDPTGLGYTF	TGCGCCAGCAGCCAAGATCCGACAGGATTGGGCTACACCTTC
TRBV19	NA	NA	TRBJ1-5	CASTTTGYSNQPQHF	TGTGCCAGTACTACAACAGGCTATAGCAATCAGCCCCAGCATTTT
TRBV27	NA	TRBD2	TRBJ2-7	CASSLGGLAGSDEQYF	TGTGCCAGCAGTTTAGGGGGACTAGCGGGGTCCGACGAGCAGTACTTC
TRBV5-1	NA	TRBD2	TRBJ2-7	CASSLDPGGSGEQYF	TGCGCCAGCAGCTTGGATCCGGGGGGTTCGGGGGAGCAGTACTTC
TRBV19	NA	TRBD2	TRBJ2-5	CASSIWGGQETQYF	TGTGCCAGTAGTATCTGGGGGGGCCAAGAGACCCAGTACTTC
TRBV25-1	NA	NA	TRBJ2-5	CASSKPRQMEETQYF	TGTGCCAGCAGTAAACCGCGGCAGATGGAAGAGACCCAGTACTTC
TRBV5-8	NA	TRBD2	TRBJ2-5	CASSLGLAGGQETQYF	TGTGCCAGCAGCTTGGGGCTAGCGGGGGGCCAAGAGACCCAGTACTTC
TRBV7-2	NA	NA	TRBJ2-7	CASSHNPYEQYF	TGTGCCAGCAGCCACAACCCCTACGAGCAGTACTTC
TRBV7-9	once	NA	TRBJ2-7	CASSVTYEQYF	TGTGCCAGCAGCGTAACCTACGAGCAGTACTTC
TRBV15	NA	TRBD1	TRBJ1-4	CATSITGGSEKLFF	TGTGCCACCAGCATTACAGGGGGAAGTGAAAAACTGTTTTTT
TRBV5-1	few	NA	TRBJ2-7	CASSQGGTYEQYF	TGCGCCAGCAGCCAGGGTGGTACCTACGAGCAGTACTTC
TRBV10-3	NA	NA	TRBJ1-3	CAIRSGTSGNTIYF	TGTGCCATCAGGTCCGGGACTTCAGGAAACACCATATATTTT
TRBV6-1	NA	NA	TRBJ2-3	CASSVERGVDTQYF	TGTGCCAGCAGTGTCGAACGGGGAGTAGATACGCAGTATTTT
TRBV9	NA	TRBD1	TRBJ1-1	CASSETQGIGTEAFF	TGTGCCAGCAGCGAGACACAGGGGATCGGGACTGAAGCTTTCTTT
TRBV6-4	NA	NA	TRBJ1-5	CASSKEFVGSNQPQHF	TGTGCCAGCAGTAAGGAGTTCGTGGGTAGCAATCAGCCCCAGCATTTT
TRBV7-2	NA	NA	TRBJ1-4	CASSPGPATNEKLFF	TGTGCCAGCAGCCCAGGGCCTGCAACTAATGAAAAACTGTTTTTT
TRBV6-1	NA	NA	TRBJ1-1	CASNPGGKVAFF	TGTGCCAGCAACCCGGGGGGCAAGGTAGCTTTCTTT
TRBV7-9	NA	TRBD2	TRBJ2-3	CASSLGWGSSGGTDTQYF	TGTGCCAGCAGCTTGGGATGGGGCTCTAGCGGGGGCACAGATACGCAGTATTTT
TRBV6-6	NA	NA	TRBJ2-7	CASRRGGGGSYEQYF	TGTGCCAGCCGGAGGGGAGGAGGCGGGTCCTACGAGCAGTACTTC
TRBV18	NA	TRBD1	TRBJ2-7	CASSPPMTGGKTYEQYF	TGTGCCAGCTCACCACCTATGACAGGGGGTAAAACCTACGAGCAGTACTTC
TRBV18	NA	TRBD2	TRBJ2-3	CASLQSPLADLKWTSGTDTQYF	TGTGCCAGCTTACAATCCCCCCTGGCCGACTTAAAATGGACTAGCGGAACGGATACGCAGTATTTT
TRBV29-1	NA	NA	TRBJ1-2	CSVEDAPSYGYTF	TGCAGCGTTGAAGATGCCCCCAGCTATGGCTACACCTTC
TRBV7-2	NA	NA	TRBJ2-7	CASSPRLGASYEQYF	TGTGCCAGCAGCCCCCGACTAGGGGCCTCGTACGAGCAGTACTTC
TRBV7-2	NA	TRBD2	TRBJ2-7	CASSDTSGTYEQYF	TGTGCCAGCAGCGACACTAGCGGGACCTACGAGCAGTACTTC
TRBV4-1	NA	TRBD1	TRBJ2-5	CASSPGTQGSLEETQYF	TGCGCCAGCAGTCCGGGGACACAGGGGAGTTTGGAGGAGACCCAGTACTTC